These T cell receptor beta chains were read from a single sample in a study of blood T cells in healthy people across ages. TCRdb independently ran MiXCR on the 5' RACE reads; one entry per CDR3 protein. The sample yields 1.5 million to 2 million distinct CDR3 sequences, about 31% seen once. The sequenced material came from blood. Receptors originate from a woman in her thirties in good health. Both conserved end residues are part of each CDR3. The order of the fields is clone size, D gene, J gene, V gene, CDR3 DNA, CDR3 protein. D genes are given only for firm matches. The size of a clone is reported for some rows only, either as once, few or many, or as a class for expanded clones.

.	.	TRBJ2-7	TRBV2	TGTGCCAGCAGTCACCCCCAGAGCGGCTCCTACGAGCAGTACTTC	CASSHPQSGSYEQYF
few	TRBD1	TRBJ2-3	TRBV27	TGTGCCACCGCGACAGGGGCCTCTAGCACAGATACGCAGTATTTT	CATATGASSTDTQYF
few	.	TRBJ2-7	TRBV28	TGTGCCAGCACTATCGGGAGTGAATCCTACGAGCAGTACTTC	CASTIGSESYEQYF
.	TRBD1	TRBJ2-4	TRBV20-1	TGCAGCGTACGCAGGGGGACCAAAAACATTCAGTACTTC	CSVRRGTKNIQYF
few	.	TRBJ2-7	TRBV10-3	TGTGCCATCAGTGAGTCGTCTAGCCGCTCCTACGAGCAGTACTTC	CAISESSSRSYEQYF
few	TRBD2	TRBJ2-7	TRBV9	TGTGCCAGCAGCGAGGAGACTAGCGGGAGCTTCAATGAGCAGTACTTC	CASSEETSGSFNEQYF
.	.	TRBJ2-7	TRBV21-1	TGTGCCAGCAGCAAAGTTGCAGGGGGCGAGCAGTACTTC	CASSKVAGGEQYF
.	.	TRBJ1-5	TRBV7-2	TGTGCCAGCAGCCCCTTGGGTCAGTCCCAGCATTTT	CASSPLGQSQHF
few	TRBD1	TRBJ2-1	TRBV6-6	TGTGCCAGCAGACCCGGGACAGGGGCCTACAATGAGCAGTTCTTC	CASRPGTGAYNEQFF
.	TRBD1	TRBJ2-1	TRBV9	TGTGCCAGCAGCGTTCACGCCGGGACAGGTGGAATGGGGTCCTACAATGAGCAGTTCTTC	CASSVHAGTGGMGSYNEQFF
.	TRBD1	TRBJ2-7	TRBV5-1	TGCGCCAGCAGCTTGACGGGACAGGGTGCGTACGAGCAGTACTTC	CASSLTGQGAYEQYF
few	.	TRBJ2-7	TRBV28	TGTGCCAGCACCCAACTGGACCCACCCAATGAGCAGTACTTC	CASTQLDPPNEQYF
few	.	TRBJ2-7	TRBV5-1	TGCGCCAGCAGCCCGTCCGGGGGCCCCGAGCAGTACTTC	CASSPSGGPEQYF
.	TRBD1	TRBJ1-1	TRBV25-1	TGTGCCAGCAGTGGACCGACAGGGGGGCACACTGAAGCTTTCTTT	CASSGPTGGHTEAFF
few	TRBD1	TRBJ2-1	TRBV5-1	TGCGCCAGCAGCTCGACAGGGGGCTTTTACAATGAGCAGTTCTTC	CASSSTGGFYNEQFF
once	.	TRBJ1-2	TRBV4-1	TGCGCCAGCAGCCAGGGTAATGGACCCACCTTTTATACCTTC	CASSQGNGPTFYTF
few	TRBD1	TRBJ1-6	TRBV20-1	TGCAGTGCTACCGTGGGACAGTCGAATAATTCACCCCTCCACTTT	CSATVGQSNNSPLHF
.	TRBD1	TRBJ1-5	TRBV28	TGTGCCAGCAGACCTACTGACAGGGGGATGAGCAATCAGCCCCAGCATTTT	CASRPTDRGMSNQPQHF
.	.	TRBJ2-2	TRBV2	TGTGCCAGCGGGGGGTGGTCCGGGACCGGGGAGCTGTTTTTT	CASGGWSGTGELFF
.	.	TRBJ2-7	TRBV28	TGTGCCAGCAGTTTTAATTTTTTGAACTCCCCGACCTACGAGCAGTACTTC	CASSFNFLNSPTYEQYF
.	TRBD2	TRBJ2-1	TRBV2	TGTGCCAGTACTCTAGCGGGGGGGCCGGATGAGCAGTTCTTC	CASTLAGGPDEQFF
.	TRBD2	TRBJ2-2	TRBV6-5	TGTGCCAGCAGCCTTAGCGGGGGGGCATGGTCCGGGGAGCTGTTTTTT	CASSLSGGAWSGELFF
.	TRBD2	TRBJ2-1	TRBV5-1	TGCGCCAGCAGCTGGACTAGCGGGTACGGTGAGCAGTTCTTC	CASSWTSGYGEQFF
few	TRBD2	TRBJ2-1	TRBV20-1	TGCAGTGCTAGAGAGCCGGGAGGCCCCTCCTACAATGAGCAGTTCTTC	CSAREPGGPSYNEQFF
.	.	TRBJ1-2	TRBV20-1	TGCAGTGCTAGGGACGCATCCACCGGGACGGTCTGCTATGGCTACACCTTC	CSARDASTGTVCYGYTF
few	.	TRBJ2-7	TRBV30	TGTGCCTGGGGCCAACCGATCGGGGGTTTCGAGCAGTACTTC	CAWGQPIGGFEQYF
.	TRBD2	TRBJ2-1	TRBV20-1	TGCAGTGCCTACGAAGGGGGGACTAGCTTCAATGAGCAGTTCTTC	CSAYEGGTSFNEQFF
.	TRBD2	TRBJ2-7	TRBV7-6	TGTGCCAGCAGCCCAGGGACTAACGGGAGAAGCGGGCAGTACTTC	CASSPGTNGRSGQYF
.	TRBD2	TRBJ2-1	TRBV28	TGTGCCGGCAGTTCCTCTAGCGGGGGGGCCTTGGATGAGCAGTTCTTC	CAGSSSSGGALDEQFF
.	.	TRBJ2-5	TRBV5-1	TGCGCCAGCAGGAAAGGAGGGGCCCGGCTACAAGAGACCCAGTACTTC	CASRKGGARLQETQYF
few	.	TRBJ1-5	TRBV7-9	TGTGCCAGCAGCTTAGCGAATGGTCAGCCCCAGCATTTT	CASSLANGQPQHF
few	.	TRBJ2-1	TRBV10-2	TGCGCCAGCAGTGACCTTACTGGCGCCGCCAGTCTCTTC	CASSDLTGAASLF
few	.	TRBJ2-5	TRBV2	TGTGCCAGCAGTGTCCGTGCCCGTCCGCAAGAGACCCAGTACTTC	CASSVRARPQETQYF
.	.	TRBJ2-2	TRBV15	TGTGCCACCAGCAGAGCTCGGTCCGGGGAGCTGTTTTTT	CATSRARSGELFF
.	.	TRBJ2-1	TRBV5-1	TGCGCCTGCAGCTGGCAGACAGCAGTAACGTCTTCGAATGAGCAGTTCTTC	CACSWQTAVTSSNEQFF
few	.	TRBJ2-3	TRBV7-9	TGTGCCAGCAGCTCTCGCATAACCCCTAGTACAGATACGCAGTATTTT	CASSSRITPSTDTQYF
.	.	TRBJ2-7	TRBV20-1	TGCAGTGCTAGAGACTCGGGGGGCGTCTCCCGCGAGCAGTACTTC	CSARDSGGVSREQYF
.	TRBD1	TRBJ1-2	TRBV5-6	TGTGCCAGCAGCGGACAGGCGAGTACTTGGGGCTACACCTTC	CASSGQASTWGYTF
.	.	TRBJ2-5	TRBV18	TGTGCCAGCTCACCACGGAGGGGCCGTGGAGAGACCCAGTACTTC	CASSPRRGRGETQYF
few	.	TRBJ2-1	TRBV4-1	TGCGCCAGCAGCCAAGTAGGGCGGAGCTCCTACAATGAGCAGTTCTTC	CASSQVGRSSYNEQFF
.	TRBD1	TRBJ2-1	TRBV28	TGTGCCGGCAGTACTCGACAGGGGGTCTCCTGCAATGAGCAGTTCTTC	CAGSTRQGVSCNEQFF
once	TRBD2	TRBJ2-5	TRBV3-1	TGTGCCAGCAAGCCTAGCGGTCAAGAGACCCAGTACTTC	CASKPSGQETQYF
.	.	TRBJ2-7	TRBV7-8	TGTGCCAGCAGCTTAGGTGGAAAAAGTGTTTCCTACGAGCAGTACTTC	CASSLGGKSVSYEQYF
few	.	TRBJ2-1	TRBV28	TGTGCCAGCAGCTTAGGGGGGACACCCCCTTACAATGAGCAGTTCTTC	CASSLGGTPPYNEQFF
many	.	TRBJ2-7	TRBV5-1	TGTGCCAGCAGCTTAGAACCCGGTTCCTACGAGCAGTACTTC	CASSLEPGSYEQYF
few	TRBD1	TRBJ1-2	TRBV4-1	TGCGCCAGCAGCCAAGGACAGGGTCCAGCAGTGAGCTATGGCTACACCTTC	CASSQGQGPAVSYGYTF
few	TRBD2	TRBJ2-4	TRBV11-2	TGTGCCAGCAGCTCGCTAGCGGGAGAAAACATTCAGTACTTC	CASSSLAGENIQYF
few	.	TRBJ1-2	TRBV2	TGTGCCAGCCAAGGTCGGAGGAATTATGGCTACACCTTC	CASQGRRNYGYTF
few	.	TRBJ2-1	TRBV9	TGTGCCAGCAGCGTAGATCTGGCAGCTACGGGGTACAATGAGCAGTTCTTC	CASSVDLAATGYNEQFF
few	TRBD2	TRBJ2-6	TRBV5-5	TGTGCCAGCAGCTTCCTAGCGGGACTGGAATCCGCTGGGGCCAACGTCCTGACTTTC	CASSFLAGLESAGANVLTF
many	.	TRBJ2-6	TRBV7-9	TGTGCCAGCAGCCGCGGCGCTGCTGGGGCCAACGTCCTGACTTTC	CASSRGAAGANVLTF
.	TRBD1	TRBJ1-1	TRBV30	TGTGCCTGGAGTGCCCTAGGGGGACAGAAAGCTTTCTTT	CAWSALGGQKAFF
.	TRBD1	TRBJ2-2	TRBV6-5	TGTGCCAGCAGTTATTACAGGGGCGGTGAGAGAGGCGGGGAGCTGTTTTTT	CASSYYRGGERGGELFF
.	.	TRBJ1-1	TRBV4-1	TGCGCCAGCAGCCCCGGGACAAGGAACACTGAAGCTTTCTTT	CASSPGTRNTEAFF
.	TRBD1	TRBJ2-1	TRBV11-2	TGTGCCAGCAGCTTAGAGCGGACAGGGGGGTACTCCTACAATGAGCAGTTCTTC	CASSLERTGGYSYNEQFF
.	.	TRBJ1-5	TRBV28	TGTGCCAGTCTGGGTCGGGGGGCGAATAGCAATCAGCCCCAGCATTTT	CASLGRGANSNQPQHF
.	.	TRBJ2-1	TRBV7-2	TGTGCCAGCAGCGAAGCTGGGACAGTCGGTGGAGGGAATGAGCAGTTCTTC	CASSEAGTVGGGNEQFF